This entry features one T cell receptor beta chain sequence. Its antigen is not identified. The sample belongs to a study of cytomegalovirus exposure and HLA in healthy donors. Study-level background: There were under 140 million unique TCR beta sequences, drawn from 200 million or so T cells, in an earlier analysis.

Overall study findings and caveats: In an earlier analysis, in 540 or so donors, most V segments appeared productive either ~90% or ~30% of the time. In vitro experiments confirmed that three CMV-associated chains were specific for CMV antigens. Prediction of most subjects' HLA-A and HLA-B alleles by TCR beta sequences was reportedly accurate.

This CDR3 comprises 12 residues. Between the trimmed V and J ends, which lost 8 bases and 4 bases, there was a span of 11 bases. CDR1 SNHLY and CDR2 FYNNEI come from the germline V gene. 13 Jbeta primers and 60 Vbeta primers were used for the PCR. Sequencing used immunoSEQ multiplex PCR; TCRdb keeps in-frame clones, though not all of them. The sample lists approximately 160,000 clones, 60% to 80% occurring once. This receptor was taken from a woman between 40 and 50 years old in good health and CMV-seropositive. Sequencing used PBMCs. V is TRBV2 and J is TRBJ1-1; a possible D gene is TRBD1 (6 bases). This CDR3 is CASGRQATEAFF. The CDR3, as DNA: TGTGCCAGCGGCCGACAGGCCACTGAAGCTTTCTTT.